The rows below give T cell receptor beta chains drawn from one sample of a study of T cell clonotyping in hematopoietic cell transplantation. The table came from immunoSEQ multiplex PCR; TCRdb's copy has only in-frame clones and leaves some out. The sample has 9,500 to 15,000 clones; about 91% are singletons. Source material: peripheral blood mononuclear cells. The receptors come from a human donor who either received an allogeneic hematopoietic cell transplant for a myeloid malignancy or was a related donor (not recorded which). Some clones in this sample may be carry-over from other donors' samples. CDR3s include the opening cysteine and the closing phenylalanine or tryptophan. D genes are given only for firm matches.

J	D	V	CDR3	DNA
TRBJ2-5	NA	TRBV5-1	CASSLISPTRETQYF	TGCGCCAGCAGCTTAATAAGCCCAACCAGAGAGACCCAGTACTTC
TRBJ1-3	TRBD1	TRBV4-2	CASSLGTASSGNTIYF	TGTGCCAGCAGCCTGGGGACAGCTTCCTCTGGAAACACCATATATTTT
TRBJ2-1	NA	TRBV27	CASQVYNEQFF	TGTGCCAGCCAGGTCTACAATGAGCAGTTCTTC
TRBJ1-1	TRBD1	TRBV19	CASKATGKPEAFF	TGTGCCAGTAAGGCGACAGGGAAACCTGAAGCTTTCTTT
TRBJ2-1	NA	TRBV7-6	CASSFGPRGVSYNEQFF	TGTGCCAGCAGCTTTGGGCCGAGGGGTGTTAGCTACAATGAGCAGTTCTTC
TRBJ1-1	NA	TRBV4-2	CASSQDRDIEAFF	TGTGCCAGCAGCCAAGACAGGGACATTGAAGCTTTCTTT
TRBJ1-3	NA	TRBV10-3	CAIADSQHSGNTIYF	TGTGCCATTGCCGACAGCCAACACTCTGGAAACACCATATATTTT
TRBJ2-5	NA	TRBV29-1	CSVLFMKYQETQYF	TGCAGCGTTTTATTCATGAAGTACCAAGAGACCCAGTACTTC
TRBJ1-1	NA	TRBV9	CASRYGEDTEAFF	TGTGCCAGCAGATACGGGGAGGACACTGAAGCTTTCTTT
TRBJ2-7	TRBD2	TRBV7-9	CASRALRRGIEPYEQYF	TGTGCCAGCAGGGCGCTGAGGCGGGGGATAGAACCCTACGAGCAGTACTTC
TRBJ1-2	NA	TRBV6-1	CASSETGWTNYGYTF	TGTGCCAGCAGTGAAACAGGGTGGACTAACTATGGCTACACCTTC
TRBJ2-1	NA	TRBV7-7	CASSPQLEGTQFF	TGTGCTAGCAGCCCGCAACTAGAGGGTACGCAGTTCTTC
TRBJ1-2	NA	TRBV19	CASSPWPGAGYTF	TGTGCCAGTAGTCCCTGGCCAGGGGCTGGCTACACCTTC
TRBJ1-2	NA	TRBV6-5	CASSPQGPQGYTF	TGTGCCAGCAGTCCACAGGGACCCCAAGGCTACACCTTC
TRBJ2-3	NA	TRBV5-1	CASSQGSQTDTQYF	TGCGCCAGCAGCCAGGGGTCCCAAACAGATACGCAGTATTTT
TRBJ1-5	TRBD1	TRBV9	CASSETAQGYQPQHF	TGTGCCAGCAGCGAGACGGCACAGGGGTACCAGCCCCAGCATTTT
TRBJ1-5	NA	TRBV6-4	CASSAPRRGEPYSNQPQHF	TGTGCCAGCAGTGCGCCCCGCAGGGGTGAACCTTATAGCAATCAGCCCCAGCATTTT
TRBJ1-3	TRBD1	TRBV5-4	CASSRQGVDTIYF	TGTGCCAGCAGCCGCCAGGGGGTGGACACCATATATTTT
TRBJ2-7	TRBD1	TRBV27	CASSLDDREEKQYF	TGTGCCAGCAGTCTCGATGACAGGGAAGAAAAGCAGTACTTC
TRBJ2-1	TRBD2	TRBV7-2	CASSSGLAGEQFF	TGTGCCAGCAGCTCCGGACTAGCGGGTGAGCAGTTCTTC
TRBJ2-7	NA	TRBV5-1	CASSLDKGITYEQYF	TGCGCCAGCAGCTTGGATAAGGGGATAACTTACGAGCAGTACTTC
TRBJ1-2	TRBD1	TRBV6-5	CASSYSGTGGGYTF	TGTGCCAGCAGTTACTCCGGGACAGGGGGAGGCTACACCTTC
TRBJ2-2	NA	TRBV6-6	CASSYAPSQRSGELFF	TGTGCCAGCAGTTACGCTCCTAGTCAAAGGTCCGGGGAGCTGTTTTTT
TRBJ1-1	NA	TRBV29-1	CSVRVDLGTEAFF	TGCAGCGTCCGGGTGGATCTCGGAACTGAAGCTTTCTTT
TRBJ2-5	TRBD2	TRBV2	CASYTPGLDKETQYF	TGTGCCAGCTATACCCCGGGACTAGATAAGGAGACCCAGTACTTC
TRBJ1-2	TRBD1	TRBV6-1	CASSVQKTGLYGYTF	TGTGCCAGCAGTGTCCAAAAGACAGGGCTCTATGGCTACACCTTC